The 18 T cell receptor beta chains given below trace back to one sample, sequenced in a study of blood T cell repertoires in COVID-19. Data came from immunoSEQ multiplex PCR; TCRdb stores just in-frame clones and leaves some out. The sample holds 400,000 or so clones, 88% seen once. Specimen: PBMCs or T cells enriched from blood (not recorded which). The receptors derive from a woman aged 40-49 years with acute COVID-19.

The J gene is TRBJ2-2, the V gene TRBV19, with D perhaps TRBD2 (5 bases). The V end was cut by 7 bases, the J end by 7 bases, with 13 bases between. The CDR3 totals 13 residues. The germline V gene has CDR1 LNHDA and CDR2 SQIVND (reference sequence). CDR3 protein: CASTSDWGGELFF. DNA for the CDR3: TGTGCCAGTACGTCGGACTGGGGCGGGGAGCTGTTTTTT. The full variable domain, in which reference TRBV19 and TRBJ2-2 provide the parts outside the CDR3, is DGGITQSPKYLFRKEGQNVTLSCEQNLNHDAMYWYRQDPGQGLRLIYYSQIVNDFQKGDIAEGYSVSREKKESFPLTVTSAQKNPTAFYLCASTSDWGGELFFGEGSRLTVL.

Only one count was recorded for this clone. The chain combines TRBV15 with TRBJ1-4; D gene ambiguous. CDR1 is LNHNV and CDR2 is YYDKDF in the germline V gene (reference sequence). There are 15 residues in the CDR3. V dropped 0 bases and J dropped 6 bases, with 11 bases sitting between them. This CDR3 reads CATSRDAGTDEKLFF. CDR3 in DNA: TGTGCCACCAGCAGAGATGCGGGAACCGATGAAAAACTGTTTTTT. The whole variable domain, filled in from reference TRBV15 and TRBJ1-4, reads DAMVIQNPRYQVTQFGKPVTLSCSQTLNHNVMYWYQQKSSQAPKLLFHYYDKDFNNEADTPDNFQSRRPNTSFCFLDIRSPGLGDTAMYLCATSRDAGTDEKLFFGSGTQLSVL.

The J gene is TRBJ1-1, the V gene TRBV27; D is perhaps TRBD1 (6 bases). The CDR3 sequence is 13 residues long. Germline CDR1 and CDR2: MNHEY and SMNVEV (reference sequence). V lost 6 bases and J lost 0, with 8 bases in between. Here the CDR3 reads CASSNRVNTEAFF. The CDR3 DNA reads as TGTGCCAGCAGCAACAGGGTGAACACTGAAGCTTTCTTT.

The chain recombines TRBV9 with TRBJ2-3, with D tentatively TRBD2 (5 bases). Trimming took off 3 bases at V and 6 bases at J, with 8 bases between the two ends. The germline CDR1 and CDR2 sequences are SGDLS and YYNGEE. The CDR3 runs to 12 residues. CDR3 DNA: TGTGCCAGCAGCGCACTAGTTGATACGCAGTATTTT. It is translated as CASSALVDTQYF. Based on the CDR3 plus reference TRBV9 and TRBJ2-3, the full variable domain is DSGVTQTPKHLITATGQRVTLRCSPRSGDLSVYWYQQSLDQGLQFLIQYYNGEERAKGNILERFSAQQFPDLHSELNLSSLELGDSALYFCASSALVDTQYFGPGTRLTVL.

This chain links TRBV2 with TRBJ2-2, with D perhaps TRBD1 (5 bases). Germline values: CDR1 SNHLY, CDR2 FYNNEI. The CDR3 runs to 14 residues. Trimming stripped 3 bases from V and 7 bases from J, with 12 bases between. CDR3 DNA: TGTGCCAGCAGTGATCTTTTGCAGGGCGGGGAGCTGTTTTTT. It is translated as CASSDLLQGGELFF.

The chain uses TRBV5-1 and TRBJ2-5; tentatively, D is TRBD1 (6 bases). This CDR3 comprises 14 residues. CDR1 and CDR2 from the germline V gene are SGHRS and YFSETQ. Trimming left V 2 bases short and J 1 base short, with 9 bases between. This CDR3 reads CASSLGGFQETQYF. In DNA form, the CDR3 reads TGCGCCAGCAGCTTAGGGGGATTCCAAGAGACCCAGTACTTC.

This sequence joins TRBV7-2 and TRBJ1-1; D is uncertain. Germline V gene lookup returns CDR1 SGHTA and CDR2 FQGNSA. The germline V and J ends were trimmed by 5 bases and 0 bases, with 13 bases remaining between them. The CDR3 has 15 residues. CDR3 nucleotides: TGTGCCAGCAGCCCCCTGGAGTCCATGAACACTGAAGCTTTCTTT. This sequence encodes CASSPLESMNTEAFF.

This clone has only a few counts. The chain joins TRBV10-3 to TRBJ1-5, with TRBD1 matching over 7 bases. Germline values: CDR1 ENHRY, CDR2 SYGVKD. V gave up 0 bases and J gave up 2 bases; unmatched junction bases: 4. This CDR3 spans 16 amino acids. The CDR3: CAISESLGGGNQPQHF. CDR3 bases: TGTGCCATCAGTGAGTCTTTAGGGGGCGGCAATCAGCCCCAGCATTTT.

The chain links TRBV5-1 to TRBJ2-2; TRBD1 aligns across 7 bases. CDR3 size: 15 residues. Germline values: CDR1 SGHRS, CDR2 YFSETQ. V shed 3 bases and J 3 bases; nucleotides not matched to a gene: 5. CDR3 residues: CASSSDRVHTGELFF. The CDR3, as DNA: TGCGCCAGCAGCTCCGACAGGGTCCACACCGGGGAGCTGTTTTTT.

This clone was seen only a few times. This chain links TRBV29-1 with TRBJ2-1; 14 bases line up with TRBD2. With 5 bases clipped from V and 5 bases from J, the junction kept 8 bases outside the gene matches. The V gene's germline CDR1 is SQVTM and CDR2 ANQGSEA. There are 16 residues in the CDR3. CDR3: CSVTGLAGVTHNEQFF. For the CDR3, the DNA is TGCAGCGTTACGGGACTAGCGGGGGTTACCCACAATGAGCAGTTCTTC.

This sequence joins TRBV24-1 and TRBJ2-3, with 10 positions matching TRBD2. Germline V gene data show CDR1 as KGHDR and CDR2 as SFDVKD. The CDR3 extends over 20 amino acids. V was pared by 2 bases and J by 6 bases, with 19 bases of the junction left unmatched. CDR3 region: CATSDSAFQRGGSNVDTQYF. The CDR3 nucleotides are TGTGCCACCAGTGATTCGGCGTTCCAGCGGGGGGGCTCAAACGTGGATACGCAGTATTTT.

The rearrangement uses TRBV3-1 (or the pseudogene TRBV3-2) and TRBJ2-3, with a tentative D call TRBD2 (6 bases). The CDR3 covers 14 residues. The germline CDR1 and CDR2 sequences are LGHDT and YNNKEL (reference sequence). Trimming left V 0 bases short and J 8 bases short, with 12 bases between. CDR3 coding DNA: TGTGCCAGCAGCCAAGACTTGGTGGGGGGTACGCAGTATTTT. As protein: CASSQDLVGGTQYF.

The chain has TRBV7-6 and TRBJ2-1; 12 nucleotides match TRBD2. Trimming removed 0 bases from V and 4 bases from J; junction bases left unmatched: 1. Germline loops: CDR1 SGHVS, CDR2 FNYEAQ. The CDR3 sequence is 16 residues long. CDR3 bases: TGTGCCAGCAGCTTAGCAGGACTAGCGGGGTACAATGAGCAGTTCTTC. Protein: CASSLAGLAGYNEQFF.

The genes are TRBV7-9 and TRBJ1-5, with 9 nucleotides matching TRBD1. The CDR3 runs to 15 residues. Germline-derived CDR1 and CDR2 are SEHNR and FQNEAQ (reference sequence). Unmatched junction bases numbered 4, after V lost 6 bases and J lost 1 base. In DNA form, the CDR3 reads TGTGCCAGCAGTTCGGACAGGGGAAGCAATCAGCCCCAGCATTTT. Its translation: CASSSDRGSNQPQHF.

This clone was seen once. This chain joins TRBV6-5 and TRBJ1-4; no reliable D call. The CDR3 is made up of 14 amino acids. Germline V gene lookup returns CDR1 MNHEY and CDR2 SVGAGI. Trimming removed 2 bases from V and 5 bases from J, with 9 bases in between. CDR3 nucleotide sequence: TGTGCCAGCAGTTACAGAGTACAGAATGAAAAACTGTTTTTT. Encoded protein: CASSYRVQNEKLFF.

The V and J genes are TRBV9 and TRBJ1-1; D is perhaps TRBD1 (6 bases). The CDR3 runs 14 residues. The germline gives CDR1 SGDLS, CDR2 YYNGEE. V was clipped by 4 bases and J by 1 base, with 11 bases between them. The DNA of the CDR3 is TGTGCCAGCAGCAGGGGGGGACCGAACACTGAAGCTTTCTTT. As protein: CASSRGGPNTEAFF.

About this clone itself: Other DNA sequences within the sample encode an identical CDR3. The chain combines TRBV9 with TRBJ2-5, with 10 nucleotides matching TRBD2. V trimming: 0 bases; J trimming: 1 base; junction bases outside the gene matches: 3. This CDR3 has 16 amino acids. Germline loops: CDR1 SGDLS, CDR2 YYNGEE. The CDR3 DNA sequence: TGTGCCAGCAGCGTAGGAGTAGCGGGGGGCCAAGAGACCCAGTACTTC. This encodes CASSVGVAGGQETQYF.

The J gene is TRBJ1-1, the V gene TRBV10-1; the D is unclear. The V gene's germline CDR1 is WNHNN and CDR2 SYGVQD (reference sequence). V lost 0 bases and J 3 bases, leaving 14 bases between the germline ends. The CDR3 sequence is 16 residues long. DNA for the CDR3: TGCGCCAGCAGTGAGTCTTTACCAGGTCCTGACACTGAAGCTTTCTTT. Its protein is CASSESLPGPDTEAFF.